The 21 T cell receptor beta chains reported below all come from one sample, sequenced in a study of blood T cell repertoires in COVID-19. The method was immunoSEQ multiplex PCR; TCRdb's version includes in-frame clones alone and lacks a portion of them. This repertoire shows 360,000 or so clones, around 83% found once; its top ten account for roughly 5.1%. The sequenced material came from PBMCs or T cells enriched from blood (not recorded which). These receptors were collected from a woman in her forties or fifties who had recovered from COVID-19.

The sample holds one count of this clone. The chain couples TRBV2 to TRBJ2-2, with D possibly being TRBD2 (5 bases). Deletions cut 3 bases from V and 5 bases from J, with 10 bases between. The germline CDR1 and CDR2 sequences are SNHLY and FYNNEI. The CDR3 is 14 residues long. Written as DNA, the CDR3 is TGTGCCAGCAGTGAGTTTAGGGAGACCGGGGAGCTGTTTTTT. It specifies CASSEFRETGELFF.

The J gene is TRBJ1-2, the V gene TRBV6-5, with D possibly matching TRBD1 (5 bases). The CDR3 has 14 residues. Trimming shortened V by 6 bases and J by 4 bases, and 15 bases separated the two germline ends. Germline V lookup: CDR1 MNHEY, CDR2 SVGAGI. CDR3 sequence reads: CASRQGAIGYGYTF. In DNA, the CDR3 is TGTGCCAGCAGGCAAGGGGCCATCGGCTATGGCTACACCTTC.

The genes are TRBV5-4 and TRBJ2-2; 9 bases map to TRBD2. This CDR3 region has 16 residues. V shed 4 bases and J 4 bases; nucleotides not matched to a gene: 8. The germline V gene has CDR1 SGHNT and CDR2 YYREEE (reference sequence). The CDR3 sequence is CASSGSSGSATGELFF. The CDR3 nucleotides are TGTGCCAGCAGCGGTAGTAGCGGGAGTGCCACCGGGGAGCTGTTTTTT.

This chain uses TRBV6-5 with TRBJ1-6; the D gene is possibly TRBD1 (5 bases). CDR1 and CDR2 (germline): MNHEY, SVGAGI. This CDR3 has 15 residues. V dropped 10 bases and J dropped 8 bases, with 21 bases sitting between them. DNA for the CDR3: TGTGCCACCAGATACGGCGGGGGGATTGATTCACCCCTCCACTTT. It translates to CATRYGGGIDSPLHF.

The CDR3 reads CASLDSLNTEAFF. The CDR3 nucleotides read TGTGCCAGCCTTGACAGCTTGAACACTGAAGCTTTCTTT. The chain recombines TRBV19 with TRBJ1-1, with a weak D call TRBD1 (5 bases). The germline V and J ends were trimmed by 9 bases and 0 bases, with 11 bases remaining between them. The germline V gene encodes CDR1 LNHDA and CDR2 SQIVND (reference sequence). The CDR3 runs to 13 residues.

V is TRBV30 and J is TRBJ1-5, with 7 nucleotides matching TRBD1. The CDR3 length is 13 residues. J lost 4 bases, V lost 2 bases, and 2 bases had no gene match. Germline V gene sequence: CDR1 GTSNPN, CDR2 SVGIG (reference sequence). In DNA form, the CDR3 reads TGTGCCTGGAGTTCGACAGGGAATCAGCCCCAGCATTTT. Its translation: CAWSSTGNQPQHF.

The chain links TRBV6-1 to TRBJ2-1; perhaps TRBD1 as D (6 bases). Germline V gives CDR1 MNHNS, CDR2 SASEGT. Trimming stripped 2 bases from V and 2 bases from J, with 10 bases between. The CDR3 sequence is 15 residues long. CDR3 in DNA: TGTGCCAGCAGTGAATTCAGGGGACCCTACAATGAGCAGTTCTTC. Amino acid sequence: CASSEFRGPYNEQFF.

The CDR3, as DNA: TGTGCCAGCATCACCAACACAGGGGCGTCGAACACTGAAGCTTTCTTT. This codes for CASITNTGASNTEAFF. The genes are TRBV28 and TRBJ1-1; 7 positions match TRBD1. The CDR3 spans 16 residues. CDR1 MDHEN and CDR2 SYDVKM come from the germline V gene. V was clipped by 7 bases and J by 1 base; unmatched bases: 12.

This chain links TRBV4-1 with TRBJ2-3, with 10 bases that match TRBD1. V dropped 4 bases and J dropped 5; count of bases not matched to a gene: 9. CDR3 length: 16 residues. The germline CDR1 and CDR2 sequences are MGHRA and YSYEKL. In nucleotides, the CDR3 is TGCGCCAGCAGCCGAAGCACGGGACAGGGGATAGATACGCAGTATTTT. As protein: CASSRSTGQGIDTQYF.

The chain joins TRBV2 to TRBJ2-7; 10 positions agree with TRBD1. The CDR3 is made up of 14 amino acids. CDR1 and CDR2 from the germline V gene are SNHLY and FYNNEI. V lost 6 bases, J lost 0 bases, and 2 bases stayed unmatched. CDR3 region: CASSGQGVSYEQYF. CDR3 coding DNA: TGTGCCAGCAGCGGACAGGGGGTCTCCTACGAGCAGTACTTC.

The V gene is TRBV11-3, the J gene TRBJ2-7, with 8 bases that match TRBD2. Losses at the gene ends were 3 bases for V and 3 bases for J; bases not matched to a gene: 1. The CDR3 contains 13 residues. Germline V lookup: CDR1 SGHNT, CDR2 YENEEA. CDR3 residues: CASSFGGGYEQYF. DNA of the CDR3: TGTGCCAGCAGCTTCGGGGGGGGCTACGAGCAGTACTTC.

This rearrangement joins TRBV5-6 to TRBJ1-2; D is perhaps TRBD1 (5 bases). The CDR3 runs 18 residues. Germline CDR1 SGHDT, CDR2 YYEEEE. The V and J ends lost 0 bases and 3 bases respectively, with 21 bases between them. CDR3 residues: CASSLDGGANPGDYGYTF. The CDR3, as DNA: TGTGCCAGCAGCTTGGATGGAGGGGCGAACCCGGGAGACTATGGCTACACCTTC.

The chain links TRBV5-6 to TRBJ1-1; possible D gene TRBD1, 5 bases. V was pared by 4 bases and J by 5 bases, with 18 bases between. The germline gives CDR1 SGHDT, CDR2 YYEEEE. The CDR3 runs 15 residues. The CDR3 DNA is TGTGCCAGCAGCAGGGGAGGGCAGGGAAGGACTGAAGCTTTCTTT. It yields the protein CASSRGGQGRTEAFF.

This chain links TRBV2 with TRBJ2-2, with 7 nucleotides matching TRBD2. The CDR3 is 12 amino acids. Germline V gives CDR1 SNHLY, CDR2 FYNNEI. V shed 7 bases and J 7 bases; nucleotides not matched to a gene: 3. Here the CDR3 reads CASTGGGGELFF. The CDR3 bases are TGTGCCAGCACCGGCGGGGGCGGGGAGCTGTTTTTT.

The rearrangement links TRBV19 to TRBJ1-5; D is possibly TRBD1 (6 bases). The CDR3 totals 16 residues. Per germline, CDR1 LNHDA and CDR2 SQIVND (reference sequence). V lost 5 bases to trimming and J lost 5 bases, with 19 bases between them. The CDR3 loop reads CASSRRAGGQDQPQHF. The CDR3 region has the DNA TGTGCCAGTAGTCGCCGAGCGGGGGGCCAAGATCAGCCCCAGCATTTT. Full variable domain (remainder filled in from reference TRBV19 and TRBJ1-5): DGGITQSPKYLFRKEGQNVTLSCEQNLNHDAMYWYRQDPGQGLRLIYYSQIVNDFQKGDIAEGYSVSREKKESFPLTVTSAQKNPTAFYLCASSRRAGGQDQPQHFGDGTRLSIL.

The chain has TRBV6-5 and TRBJ1-5; D is possibly TRBD1 (5 bases). V was cut by 10 bases and J by 1 base, with 11 bases left in between. The CDR3 contains 13 residues. CDR1 and CDR2 from the germline V gene are MNHEY and SVGAGI. The CDR3 nucleotides read TGTGCCACCGAACGACAGAGCAATCAGCCCCAGCATTTT. Amino acid sequence: CATERQSNQPQHF.

This clone showed up just a few times. Here the CDR3 DNA reads TGTGCCACCAGCAGAGATCTGGGGCAGGGGAAGGATTCACCCCTCCACTTT. It yields the protein CATSRDLGQGKDSPLHF. The chain combines TRBV15 with TRBJ1-6, with D perhaps matching TRBD1 (6 bases). Germline CDR1 reads LNHNV; CDR2 reads YYDKDF (reference sequence). V was clipped by 0 bases and J by 8 bases, with 17 bases between them. The CDR3 is 17 amino acids.

The chain is built from TRBV13 and TRBJ1-1; maybe TRBD1 (5 bases). V shed 3 bases and J shed 0 bases, with 11 bases lying between them. The CDR3 is made up of 15 amino acids. Germline V CDR1 and CDR2: PRHDT, FYEKMQ (reference sequence). The CDR3 DNA is TGTGCCAGCAGCTTGGCGTACAGGCTGAACACTGAAGCTTTCTTT. Translated, it gives CASSLAYRLNTEAFF.

The V call is TRBV24-1, the J call TRBJ2-3; 12 positions match TRBD1. Germline V gives CDR1 KGHDR, CDR2 SFDVKD. The CDR3 runs 18 residues. The V segment lost 7 bases and the J segment 1 base; nucleotides outside the gene matches: 11. The CDR3 DNA reads as TGTGCCACCAGCGACACCGGGACAGGGGGCCGTGGCACAGATACGCAGTATTTT. Protein sequence: CATSDTGTGGRGTDTQYF.

The chain employs TRBV6-5 and TRBJ1-1; perhaps TRBD1 as D (6 bases). The CDR3 contains 15 residues. Trimming left V 1 base short and J 1 base short, with 10 bases between. Looked up from germline, CDR1 is MNHEY and CDR2 is SVGAGI. The CDR3 sequence: CASSYFGTSNTEAFF. Here the CDR3 DNA reads TGTGCCAGCAGTTACTTCGGGACATCGAACACTGAAGCTTTCTTT.

The rearrangement links TRBV27 to TRBJ2-1, with D maybe TRBD1 (7 bases). The V end was cut by 5 bases, the J end by 7 bases, with 15 bases between. The CDR3 is 14 residues long. The germline gives CDR1 MNHEY, CDR2 SMNVEV (reference sequence). CDR3 nucleotides: TGTGCCAGCAGTCATCAGGGGGGAGTTAATGAGCAGTTCTTC. This sequence encodes CASSHQGGVNEQFF.